These 15 T cell receptor beta chains share one sample of origin, sequenced in a study of blood T cell repertoires in COVID-19. Some clones are missing from TCRdb's copy, which holds only in-frame ones; the method was immunoSEQ multiplex PCR. The sample has 250,000 to 300,000 clones, approximately 90% seen once. The sample was peripheral blood. These receptors all come from a middle-aged woman with acute or convalescent COVID-19.

The chain uses TRBV10-3 and TRBJ2-2; 9 nucleotides line up with TRBD2. The germline gives CDR1 ENHRY, CDR2 SYGVKD. CDR3 length: 16 amino acids. V lost 3 bases and J lost 4; bases outside the gene matches: 6. In nucleotides, the CDR3 is TGTGCCATCAGTGAAGGCGGGGGGGCATTCACCGGGGAGCTGTTTTTT. Translating gives CAISEGGGAFTGELFF.

The genes are TRBV2 and TRBJ2-3; tentatively, D is TRBD1 (6 bases). Germline CDR1 and CDR2: SNHLY and FYNNEI. The CDR3 spans 13 residues. The V and J ends lost 10 bases and 5 bases respectively, with 16 bases between them. For the CDR3, the DNA is TGTGCCATTGCCGACCAGACAGGAGATACGCAGTATTTT. This encodes CAIADQTGDTQYF.

The chain links TRBV19 to TRBJ1-5; 8 bases agree with TRBD1. This CDR3 comprises 16 residues. Per germline, CDR1 LNHDA and CDR2 SQIVND (reference sequence). Trimming removed 5 bases from V and 4 bases from J; junction bases left unmatched: 10. The DNA of the CDR3 is TGTGCCAGTAGTGTCGAGCAGGGGGCGAAAAATCAGCCCCAGCATTTT. Amino acid sequence: CASSVEQGAKNQPQHF.

The V and J genes are TRBV4-1 and TRBJ2-5; 9 nucleotides align to TRBD2. V lost 0 bases and J lost 2; bases outside the gene matches: 1. CDR1 and CDR2 (germline): MGHRA, YSYEKL. This CDR3 contains 15 residues. CDR3 sequence: CASSQEAGGQETQYF. CDR3 coding DNA: TGCGCCAGCAGCCAAGAGGCGGGGGGGCAAGAGACCCAGTACTTC.

The V call is TRBV7-9, the J call TRBJ1-2; D is undetermined. Germline assignment: CDR1 SEHNR and CDR2 FQNEAQ (reference sequence). This CDR3 region has 12 residues. Trimming took off 1 base at V and 7 bases at J, with 7 bases between the two ends. In DNA, the CDR3 is TGTGCCAGCAGCTTAGGCAGCGCTGGCTACACCTTC. Encoded protein: CASSLGSAGYTF.

The chain recombines TRBV6-5 with TRBJ1-5; possible D gene TRBD1, 6 bases. V was pared by 6 bases and J by 2 bases, with 14 bases between. CDR3 length equals 15 residues. Germline CDR1 is MNHEY and CDR2 is SVGAGI. CDR3 in amino acids: CASSLQGTGNQPQHF. CDR3 DNA: TGTGCCAGCAGCCTACAGGGAACTGGCAATCAGCCCCAGCATTTT.

The chain links TRBV20-1 to TRBJ1-5, with a possible D match to TRBD1 (5 bases). The CDR3 consists of 15 residues. Germline V gives CDR1 DFQATT, CDR2 SNEGSKA (reference sequence). The germline V and J ends were trimmed by 3 bases and 3 bases, with 15 bases remaining between them. The DNA of the CDR3 is TGCAGTGCTAGTCTTGGGGGAGGAAACAATCAGCCCCAGCATTTT. Its translation: CSASLGGGNNQPQHF.

In this sample, this clone turned up a few times. The chain links TRBV7-6 to TRBJ1-2; D is undetermined. Germline V gives CDR1 SGHVS, CDR2 FNYEAQ. This CDR3 has 11 amino acids. Trimming cost V 8 bases and J 6 bases, with 10 bases left between them. The DNA for the CDR3 is TGTGCCAGCGGAGGAGTCGATGGCTACACCTTC. This codes for CASGGVDGYTF.

The chain joins TRBV12-3 or TRBV12-4 to TRBJ1-1, with a weak D call TRBD1 (6 bases). V was cut by 3 bases and J by 7 bases, with 12 bases left in between. The CDR3 has 13 amino acids. The CDR3 is CASSLRGGGEAFF. The CDR3 DNA sequence: TGTGCCAGCAGTTTGAGAGGGGGGGGTGAAGCTTTCTTT.

The chain uses TRBV2 and TRBJ2-3; 9 bases fit TRBD2. CDR1 and CDR2 (germline): SNHLY, FYNNEI. CDR3 length: 17 residues. V was clipped by 6 bases and J by 5 bases; unmatched bases: 15. CDR3 sequence reads: CASSDTRGGDFRDTQYF. The DNA for the CDR3 is TGTGCCAGCAGCGACACGCGGGGGGGGGACTTCCGAGATACGCAGTATTTT. Full variable domain (remainder filled in from reference TRBV2 and TRBJ2-3): EPEVTQTPSHQVTQMGQEVILRCVPISNHLYFYWYRQILGQKVEFLVSFYNNEISEKSEIFDDQFSVERPDGSNFTLKIRSTKLEDSAMYFCASSDTRGGDFRDTQYFGPGTRLTVL.

The sample holds a few counts of this clone. V gene TRBV5-1 combines with J gene TRBJ1-2, with D perhaps TRBD1 (6 bases). V shed 4 bases and J shed 3 bases, with 16 bases lying between them. The germline V gene has CDR1 SGHRS and CDR2 YFSETQ. This CDR3 is 15 amino acids long. This chain's CDR3 is CASSPGSGQDYGYTF. The CDR3 coding sequence is TGCGCCAGCAGCCCAGGGTCGGGACAAGACTATGGCTACACCTTC.

This clone was observed a single time. V gene TRBV28 combines with J gene TRBJ1-1, with TRBD1 matching 8 bases. The CDR3 runs to 16 residues. J lost 5 bases, V lost 7 bases, and 15 bases had no gene match. CDR1 MDHEN and CDR2 SYDVKM come from the germline V gene. This CDR3 reads CASTPRGRGRRTEAFF. CDR3 DNA sequence: TGTGCCAGCACCCCTCGGGGCAGGGGGCGCAGGACTGAAGCTTTCTTT.

V is TRBV5-1 and J is TRBJ1-2; TRBD1 agrees at 9 bases. CDR3 length: 14 amino acids. Germline lookup yields CDR1 SGHRS and CDR2 YFSETQ. With V trimmed by 4 bases and J by 4 bases, 5 bases remained unmatched. DNA for the CDR3: TGCGCCAGCAGCCCGGGACAGGGCGTCTATGGCTACACCTTC. Translating gives CASSPGQGVYGYTF.

The chain joins TRBV7-8 to TRBJ1-5; TRBD1 aligns across 9 bases. The CDR3 consists of 16 residues. Germline CDR1 reads SGHVS; CDR2 reads FQNEAQ. The V gene end was trimmed by 3 bases and the J gene end by 6 bases; junction bases not matched to a gene: 9. The CDR3 protein is CASSLMDRGGGQPQHF. As DNA, the CDR3 is TGTGCCAGCAGCTTGATGGACAGGGGTGGAGGTCAGCCCCAGCATTTT.

This clone turned up a few times. V and J are TRBV19 and TRBJ1-5; perhaps TRBD1 as D (6 bases). Germline assignment: CDR1 LNHDA and CDR2 SQIVND (reference sequence). The CDR3 covers 14 residues. Trimming stripped 7 bases from V and 3 bases from J, with 13 bases between. DNA for the CDR3: TGTGCCAGTAAGGAGGACAGCCACAATCAGCCCCAGCATTTT. Its translation is CASKEDSHNQPQHF.